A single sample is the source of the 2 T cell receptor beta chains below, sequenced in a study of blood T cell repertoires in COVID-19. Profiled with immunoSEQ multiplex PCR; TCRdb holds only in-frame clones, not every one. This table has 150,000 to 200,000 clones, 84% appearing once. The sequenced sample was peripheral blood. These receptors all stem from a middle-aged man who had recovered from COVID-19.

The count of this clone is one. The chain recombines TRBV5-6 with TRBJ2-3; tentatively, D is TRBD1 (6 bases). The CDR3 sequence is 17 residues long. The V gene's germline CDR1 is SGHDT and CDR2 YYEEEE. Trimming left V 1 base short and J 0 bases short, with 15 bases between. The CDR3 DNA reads TGTGCCAGCAGCTTGCAGGGGATCACCTCTAGCACAGATACGCAGTATTTT. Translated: CASSLQGITSSTDTQYF.

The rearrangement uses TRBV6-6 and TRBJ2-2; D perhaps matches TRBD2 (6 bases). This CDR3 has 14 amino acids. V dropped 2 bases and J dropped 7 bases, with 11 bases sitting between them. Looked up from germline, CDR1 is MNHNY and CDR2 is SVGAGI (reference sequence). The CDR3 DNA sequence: TGTGCCAGCAGTTACGAGTGGGGGGACGGGGAGCTGTTTTTT. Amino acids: CASSYEWGDGELFF.